This T cell receptor beta chain was identified in a study of neoadjuvant anti-PD-1 for oral cavity cancer (dated by TCRdb to 2020 to 2022). Notes on the research overall: Patients mostly received three to four biweekly doses of nivolumab at 3 mg/kg before curative-intent surgical resection. Patients who did not progress were given a fourth nivolumab dose at about day 43 and had definitive surgical resection on days 50-56. Under RECIST 1.1, a patient counted as a responder if showing complete response, partial response or stable disease, and as a non-responder if showing progression. There were roughly 11 patients in the parent correlative cohort, and the response rate was approximately 36%. General study outcomes and caveats: Only a few patients per response group were included in the TCR analyses, and the authors called for validation in larger cohorts. After neoadjuvant nivolumab, significantly higher T cell clonality (Gini index) was found within PBMCs in non-responders than in responders. Higher pretreatment blood TCRbeta clonality and lower post-treatment tumor TCRbeta clonality were correlated with higher pretreatment blood Treg/Th17 ratios.

The time point label for this specimen denotes: after neoadjuvant nivolumab, at surgical resection. Patients were newly diagnosed with stage II-IVA oral cavity squamous cell carcinoma and had received no prior systemic or radiation treatment. Everyone in the cohort had locally advanced, HPV-negative oral cavity squamous cell carcinoma. No culture maintenance or expansion was done, as the peripheral blood mononuclear cells went straight to analysis. Samples came from a longitudinal correlative study of a single-arm phase II trial of neoadjuvant nivolumab in oral cavity squamous cell carcinoma. Subject-matched pre- and post-treatment PBMCs and tumors from three responders and three non-responders underwent genomic DNA-based TCRbeta sequencing. Peripheral blood mononuclear cells were collected once before nivolumab treatment and again after treatment, at the time of surgery. The Maxwell RSC DNA from Cells kit was used to extract genomic DNA from PBMCs.

A word on this clone: The antigen it recognizes is unknown. No base-level quality is on record; no much larger clone is a single base apart.

The CDR3 holds 15 amino acids from the cysteine to the phenylalanine. Left in the record is the CDR3 DNA by itself, 45 bases read in frame from the first base. The germline V gene sets CDR1 to SGHRS and CDR2 to YFSETQ. V is reduced by 5 bases and J by 2 bases, leaving a spacing of 17 bases between them. For deep sequencing, PBMC libraries mostly used roughly 470 ng of input genomic DNA, with six replicates for each sample. Following the manufacturer's instructions, the team built TCRbeta libraries using the immunoSEQ hsTCRbeta kit. The finished libraries were brought together in one pool at approximately 3 nM, which was then read using an Illumina NovaSeq 6000 S4 flow cell. On the authors' methods: The immunoSEQ Analyzer was used for raw data preprocessing and quality control. The analysis was limited to productive rearrangements, and each clonotype was defined by a unique CDR3 amino acid sequence. Repertoire clonality was estimated as the Gini-Simpson index, which was calculated using the R package tcR. Student's t test was used to compare Gini indices, while Pearson correlation assessed associations with tumor size change. Entries here come from immuneACCESS through TCRdb and include only in-frame sequences with V and J called. Some clones fail to appear in such tables; in the studies checked, an unresolved V gene covers under half of the shortfall, and the cause of the remainder is unknown. V, J and clone size derive from that table, while D and trimming were established from the DNA sequence. Recorded for this sample are roughly 8,900 clones; roughly 70% of them occurred a single time. The ten largest clonotypes hold about 3.9% of the sample.

The chain joins TRBV5-1 to TRBJ2-7, with no confidently assigned D gene. Material: PBMCs, obtained after nivolumab (anti-PD-1) treatment. The receptor's source is a person aged 35-80 years with oral cavity squamous cell carcinoma. The CDR3 loop reads CASREKISTTYEQYF. The nucleotides read TGCGCCAGCAGGGAGAAGATAAGTACAACCTACGAGCAGTACTTC.